This TCR beta chain was retrieved from a study of cytomegalovirus exposure and HLA in healthy donors. CDR1 WNHNN and CDR2 SYGVQD come from the germline V gene (reference sequence). V gave up 6 bases and J gave up 2 bases, with 14 bases separating them. CDR3 length equals 15 residues. Healthy bone marrow donors made up the cohort. The PCR contained 60 Vbeta and 13 Jbeta primers. Generated by immunoSEQ multiplex PCR, the TCRdb table keeps only in-frame clones and is missing some. This table holds 150,000 to 200,000 clones, approximately 82% found once. Material: PBMCs. The chain carries TRBV10-1 and TRBJ2-1; maybe TRBD1 (6 bases). This sequence was found in a man aged 35 to 55 in good health and CMV-seropositive. As DNA, the CDR3 is TGCGCCAGCAGCCGTTTGGCAGGGGCCTACAATGAGCAGTTCTTC. Translated, it gives CASSRLAGAYNEQFF.